The clone carrying this T cell receptor (beta chain) was observed at least ten times. This sample is part of a study of Graves' ophthalmopathy and Graves' hyperthyroidism. The study amplified TCR beta CDR3 regions using RNA transcripts. HTBI primers were employed in first-round RT-PCR, then a second-round multiplex PCR followed. In TCRdb, the multiplex PCR reads were re-called with MiXCR into one record per CDR3 protein. The table records about 550,000 distinct CDR3 sequences, about 40% of them present only once. Trimming stripped 5 bases from V and 5 bases from J, with 10 bases between. Germline loops: CDR1 LNHDA, CDR2 SQIVND (reference sequence). CDR3 length equals 13 residues.

V gene TRBV19 combines with J gene TRBJ1-5; D remains unclear. Sequencing was carried out using peripheral blood or thyroid tissue (not recorded which). This receptor was identified in an adult man with Graves' hyperthyroidism. The CDR3 DNA is TGTGCCAGTAGTGCCTCGACCGATCAGCCCCAGCATTTT. It codes for CASSASTDQPQHF. Filled out from reference TRBV19 and TRBJ1-5, the complete variable domain reads DGGITQSPKYLFRKEGQNVTLSCEQNLNHDAMYWYRQDPGQGLRLIYYSQIVNDFQKGDIAEGYSVSREKKESFPLTVTSAQKNPTAFYLCASSASTDQPQHFGDGTRLSIL.